These 29 T cell receptor beta chains share one sample of origin, sequenced in a study of beta chain features in type 1 diabetes. Reverse transcribing all isolated RNA meant expressed TCRB transcripts were sequenced. Only in-frame clones appear in the TCRdb table, and some are missing; sequencing was by immunoSEQ multiplex PCR. This sample has more than 250,000 clones, with just over 20% found just once. Study-wide results and caveats: A moderate, significant TCRB CDR3 shortening appeared in type 1 diabetes across four CD4+ subsets.

Their target antigens are unknown. The specimen sequenced was naive CD4+ T cells from blood. These receptors were collected from a woman in her thirties or forties with type 1 diabetes.

This clone was counted only a few times. The J gene is TRBJ2-2, the V gene TRBV30; D might be TRBD2 (5 bases). The V and J ends lost 4 bases and 2 bases respectively, with 11 bases between them. This CDR3 spans 14 amino acids. Germline CDR1 GTSNPN, CDR2 SVGIG (reference sequence). CDR3: CAWNPGLNTGELFF. CDR3 coding DNA: TGTGCCTGGAATCCCGGACTCAACACCGGGGAGCTGTTTTTT.

This clone has only a few counts. The J gene is TRBJ2-5, the V gene TRBV28; 7 bases are a match to TRBD1. This CDR3 has 12 residues. V gave up 9 bases and J gave up 5 bases; unmatched junction bases: 6. Germline CDR1 reads MDHEN; CDR2 reads SYDVKM. The CDR3: CASNRGDETQYF. For the CDR3, the DNA is TGTGCCAGTAACAGGGGCGATGAGACCCAGTACTTC.

This clone was picked up a small number of times. V and J are TRBV5-1 and TRBJ1-2; 8 positions match TRBD1. The length of the CDR3 is 14 residues. The germline V gene has CDR1 SGHRS and CDR2 YFSETQ. With V trimmed by 5 bases and J by 7 bases, 10 bases remained unmatched. The CDR3, as DNA: TGCGCCAGCAGTTCGGACAGGGACGCGCGTGGCTACACCTTC. This sequence encodes CASSSDRDARGYTF.

This clone was seen only a few times. The rearrangement links TRBV7-9 to TRBJ1-1, with 10 bases identical to TRBD1. CDR3 size: 16 residues. Trimming cost V 10 bases and J 0 bases; bases outside gene matches: 11. Germline V gene sequence: CDR1 SEHNR, CDR2 FQNEAQ (reference sequence). The CDR3 spells CAISRGGQGMNTEAFF. Here the CDR3 DNA reads TGTGCCATCTCGAGGGGGGGACAGGGGATGAACACTGAAGCTTTCTTT.

This clone was counted a few times. The chain couples TRBV20-1 to TRBJ2-5; weak D call: TRBD1 (6 bases). V lost 4 bases and J lost 5, with 8 bases in between. CDR1 and CDR2 (germline): DFQATT, SNEGSKA (reference sequence). This CDR3 has 11 amino acids. CDR3 residues: CSATRGETQYF. For the CDR3, the DNA is TGCAGTGCTACTAGGGGGGAGACCCAGTACTTC.

A few counts support this clone. J is TRBJ2-3 and V is TRBV5-1, with TRBD2 matching over 10 bases. J gave up 6 bases and V 7 bases, and 5 bases lay outside the gene matches. In germline, CDR1 is SGHRS, CDR2 YFSETQ. This CDR3 has 13 residues. In DNA form, the CDR3 reads TGCGCCAGCCGGACTAGCGGCTGGGATACGCAGTATTTT. Residues: CASRTSGWDTQYF.

The chain is built from TRBV13 and TRBJ2-1, with D possibly matching TRBD2 (5 bases). V was pared by 2 bases and J by 5 bases, with 10 bases between. The CDR3 consists of 14 residues. CDR1 PRHDT and CDR2 FYEKMQ come from the germline V gene (reference sequence). CDR3 residues: CASSLSAGNNEQFF. DNA of the CDR3: TGTGCCAGCAGCTTATCCGCGGGCAACAATGAGCAGTTCTTC. Supplemented by reference TRBV13 and TRBJ2-1, the full variable domain reads AAGVIQSPRHLIKEKRETATLKCYPIPRHDTVYWYQQGPGQDPQFLISFYEKMQSDKGSIPDRFSAQQFSDYHSELNMSSLELGDSALYFCASSLSAGNNEQFFGPGTRLTVL.

The gene calls are TRBV4-1 and TRBJ1-4, with 7 bases aligning to TRBD1. The CDR3 runs 15 residues. Germline-derived CDR1 and CDR2 are MGHRA and YSYEKL. V gave up 1 base and J gave up 7 bases; unmatched junction bases: 6. CDR3 loop: CASSQVWDSLEKLFF. As DNA, the CDR3 is TGCGCCAGCAGCCAAGTGTGGGACAGCCTTGAAAAACTGTTTTTT.

CDR3 sequence reads: CASSLEASTYNEQFF. The CDR3 DNA sequence: TGCGCCAGCAGCTTGGAAGCTAGTACCTACAATGAGCAGTTCTTC. The chain recombines TRBV5-1 with TRBJ2-1, with D uncertain. Germline V gene sequence: CDR1 SGHRS, CDR2 YFSETQ. This CDR3 is built from 15 residues. Trimming stripped 0 bases from V and 2 bases from J, with 9 bases between. Looking up the rest from reference TRBV5-1 and TRBJ2-1 gives the full variable domain: KAGVTQTPRYLIKTRGQQVTLSCSPISGHRSVSWYQQTPGQGLQFLFEYFSETQRNKGNFPGRFSGRQFSNSRSEMNVSTLELGDSALYLCASSLEASTYNEQFFGPGTRLTVL.

In nucleotides, the CDR3 is TGCAGTGCTAGCTCGGGCTACGAGCAGTACTTC. Translated, it gives CSASSGYEQYF. The rearrangement joins TRBV20-1 to TRBJ2-7, with no clear D. The CDR3 has 11 residues. The germline gives CDR1 DFQATT, CDR2 SNEGSKA (reference sequence). V was shortened by 3 bases and J by 3 bases, with 6 bases between the two germline ends.

The genes are TRBV19 and TRBJ2-6; possibly TRBD1 for D (6 bases). The CDR3 length is 15 residues. CDR1 and CDR2 (germline): LNHDA, SQIVND (reference sequence). Trimming took 3 bases from V and 3 from J, leaving 9 bases between them. The CDR3 region has the DNA TGTGCCAGTAGTATGCAGGGGTATGGGGCCAACGTCCTGACTTTC. Residues: CASSMQGYGANVLTF. The whole variable domain, filled in from reference TRBV19 and TRBJ2-6, reads DGGITQSPKYLFRKEGQNVTLSCEQNLNHDAMYWYRQDPGQGLRLIYYSQIVNDFQKGDIAEGYSVSREKKESFPLTVTSAQKNPTAFYLCASSMQGYGANVLTFGAGSRLTVL.

The chain couples TRBV18 to TRBJ2-5; 7 nucleotides align to TRBD1. The CDR3 spans 15 residues. Trimming removed 3 bases from V and 5 bases from J; junction bases left unmatched: 9. Germline values: CDR1 KGHSH, CDR2 LQKENI. CDR3 sequence reads: CASSPNEFRGETQYF. The CDR3 DNA sequence: TGTGCCAGCTCACCCAACGAGTTCAGGGGGGAGACCCAGTACTTC.

The V and J genes are TRBV30 and TRBJ1-1; a weak D match, TRBD1 (6 bases). In germline, CDR1 is GTSNPN, CDR2 SVGIG (reference sequence). The V end was cut by 4 bases, the J end by 0 bases, with 12 bases between. CDR3 length: 14 amino acids. The CDR3 protein is CAWIQGVVNTEAFF. The CDR3 bases are TGTGCCTGGATACAGGGTGTCGTGAACACTGAAGCTTTCTTT.

The chain joins TRBV25-1 to TRBJ1-1, with D unclear. V was cut by 1 base and J by 4 bases, with 16 bases left in between. The germline gives CDR1 MGHDK, CDR2 SYGVNS. The CDR3 extends over 16 amino acids. CDR3 nucleotides: TGTGCCAGCAGTGAATCCGAGGGATTCTGGGGCACTGAAGCTTTCTTT. Protein: CASSESEGFWGTEAFF.

This clone was counted only a few times. The chain couples TRBV7-9 to TRBJ2-2; a weak D match, TRBD1 (6 bases). Per germline, CDR1 SEHNR and CDR2 FQNEAQ (reference sequence). V shed 9 bases and J shed 3 bases, with 11 bases lying between them. The CDR3 sequence is 13 residues long. The CDR3 protein is CARQGYDTGELFF. CDR3 DNA: TGTGCCAGACAGGGTTACGACACCGGGGAGCTGTTTTTT.

The gene calls are TRBV29-1 and TRBJ2-5; 8 bases agree with TRBD1. V lost 7 bases and J lost 5; bases outside the gene matches: 3. The CDR3 runs to 11 residues. The germline V gene encodes CDR1 SQVTM and CDR2 ANQGSEA. The CDR3 DNA reads TGCAGCGGGAACAGGGGGGAGACCCAGTACTTC. This gives the protein CSGNRGETQYF. Drawing the rest from reference TRBV29-1 and TRBJ2-5, the complete variable domain is SAVISQKPSRDICQRGTSLTIQCQVDSQVTMMFWYRQQPGQSLTLIATANQGSEATYESGFVIDKFPISRPNLTFSTLTVSNMSPEDSSIYLCSGNRGETQYFGPGTRLLVL.

CDR3: CSVVTSGRGYEQYF. DNA of the CDR3: TGCAGCGTTGTGACTAGCGGGAGAGGCTACGAGCAGTACTTC. V gene TRBV29-1 combines with J gene TRBJ2-7, with 12 bases that match TRBD2. Trimming took 4 bases from V and 3 from J; bases not matched to a gene: 4. CDR1 and CDR2 from the germline V gene are SQVTM and ANQGSEA. The CDR3 runs to 14 residues.

The gene calls are TRBV30 and TRBJ1-5, with 10 bases aligning to TRBD1. The CDR3 consists of 15 residues. CDR1 GTSNPN and CDR2 SVGIG come from the germline V gene (reference sequence). V shed 2 bases and J 1 base; nucleotides not matched to a gene: 2. CDR3 amino acids: CAWSPGQGSNQPQHF. The CDR3 region has the DNA TGTGCCTGGAGTCCGGGACAGGGGAGCAATCAGCCCCAGCATTTT.

This clone has just a few counts. The rearrangement joins TRBV9 to TRBJ2-1; the D is unclear. Trimming stripped 3 bases from V and 8 bases from J, with 15 bases between. The germline V gene has CDR1 SGDLS and CDR2 YYNGEE. The CDR3 spans 14 residues. As DNA, the CDR3 is TGTGCCAGCAGCGCCAGACACGGCCCAGATGAGCAGTTCTTC. Protein: CASSARHGPDEQFF.

This clone has only one observation. J is TRBJ2-2 and V is TRBV30; 12 bases line up with TRBD2. Germline lookup yields CDR1 GTSNPN and CDR2 SVGIG (reference sequence). Losses at the gene ends were 8 bases for V and 4 bases for J; bases not matched to a gene: 5. The CDR3 extends over 14 amino acids. CDR3 sequence reads: CATRLAGATGELFF. Here the CDR3 DNA reads TGTGCCACCCGACTAGCGGGAGCCACCGGGGAGCTGTTTTTT.

The rearrangement links TRBV6-5 to TRBJ1-2; 11 positions match TRBD1. Germline CDR1 reads MNHEY; CDR2 reads SVGAGI. The CDR3 extends over 15 amino acids. J gave up 6 bases and V 1 base, and 4 bases lay outside the gene matches. CDR3 sequence: CASSYLGQGAHGYTF. The CDR3 DNA follows: TGTGCCAGCAGTTACTTAGGACAGGGGGCCCATGGCTACACCTTC.

This clone was seen a few times. This sequence joins TRBV14 and TRBJ1-1; D gene unclear. The V gene's germline CDR1 is SGHDN and CDR2 FVKESK. The germline V and J ends were trimmed by 2 bases and 2 bases, with 6 bases remaining between them. This CDR3 region has 13 residues. Written as DNA, the CDR3 is TGTGCCAGCAGCCAAAGCCCTAACACTGAAGCTTTCTTT. Its protein is CASSQSPNTEAFF.

This clone has a handful of counts. CDR3 in amino acids: CASSFALAALDTQYF. CDR3 nucleotide sequence: TGTGCCAGCAGCTTTGCCTTAGCGGCCCTAGATACGCAGTATTTT. The genes are TRBV7-2 and TRBJ2-3, with a weak D call TRBD2 (6 bases). The CDR3 covers 15 residues. Germline CDR1 reads SGHTA; CDR2 reads FQGNSA. The ends were cut back, 3 bases at V and 5 bases at J, with 15 bases in the middle.

Only a few counts were recorded for this clone. The chain carries TRBV29-1 and TRBJ2-2; 7 positions agree with TRBD1. V was pared by 6 bases and J by 0 bases, with 4 bases of the junction left unmatched. The V gene's germline CDR1 is SQVTM and CDR2 ANQGSEA. The CDR3 runs 14 residues. Here the CDR3 reads CSVLTGTNTGELFF. CDR3 nucleotide sequence: TGCAGCGTCTTGACAGGGACGAACACCGGGGAGCTGTTTTTT.

This chain joins TRBV7-9 and TRBJ1-1; D perhaps matches TRBD1 (5 bases). V was trimmed by 4 bases and J by 8 bases, leaving 17 bases between them. The CDR3 covers 14 residues. The germline V gene has CDR1 SEHNR and CDR2 FQNEAQ (reference sequence). The CDR3 protein is CASSSRAQGTEAFF. For the CDR3, the DNA is TGTGCCAGCAGCTCCCGGGCCCAGGGTACGGAAGCTTTCTTT.

CDR3 region: CASSTHFSGLDRVEQFF. The CDR3 DNA is TGTGCCAGCAGTACCCACTTCTCGGGACTAGATCGGGTTGAGCAGTTCTTC. The genes are TRBV28 and TRBJ2-1; 8 nucleotides match TRBD2. The germline CDR1 and CDR2 sequences are MDHEN and SYDVKM. This CDR3 region has 17 residues. The V gene end was trimmed by 5 bases and the J gene end by 9 bases; junction bases not matched to a gene: 18.

This chain uses TRBV27 with TRBJ1-5; TRBD1 might be the D (5 bases). Looked up from germline, CDR1 is MNHEY and CDR2 is SMNVEV (reference sequence). The length of the CDR3 is 14 residues. Between the trimmed V and J ends, which lost 8 bases and 0 bases, there was a span of 11 bases. CDR3 sequence reads: CASSTVNSNQPQHF. The CDR3, as DNA: TGTGCCAGCTCGACAGTTAATAGCAATCAGCCCCAGCATTTT.

A few counts support this clone. The chain joins TRBV30 to TRBJ2-7; a possible D gene is TRBD2 (6 bases). Germline CDR1 and CDR2: GTSNPN and SVGIG (reference sequence). Trimming stripped 2 bases from V and 3 bases from J, with 11 bases between. CDR3 size: 13 residues. CDR3 protein: CAWSSGSSYEQYF. The CDR3 DNA reads as TGTGCCTGGAGTAGCGGGTCCAGCTACGAGCAGTACTTC. Full variable domain (outside the CDR3, taken from reference TRBV30 and TRBJ2-7): SQTIHQWPATLVQPVGSPLSLECTVEGTSNPNLYWYRQAAGRGLQLLFYSVGIGQISSEVPQNLSASRPQDRQFILSSKKLLLSDSGFYLCAWSSGSSYEQYFGPGTRLTVT.

This clone was recorded a few times. The CDR3 sequence is CASSQYPGLVQETQYF. The CDR3 bases are TGCGCCAGCAGCCAATATCCGGGACTGGTACAAGAGACCCAGTACTTC. The rearrangement links TRBV4-1 to TRBJ2-5; TRBD2 might be the D (6 bases). CDR1 and CDR2 from the germline V gene are MGHRA and YSYEKL. The CDR3 length is 16 residues. Between the trimmed V and J ends, which lost 2 bases and 2 bases, there was a span of 15 bases.